The source of this T cell receptor beta chain is a study of cytotoxic CD8 clonotypes in ibrutinib-treated CLL. Overall study context: Mean values per sample were around 250,000 productive templates and 75,000 to 100,000 productive rearrangements. Findings and limits, study-wide: Age-matched healthy donor levels were exceeded by baseline clonality, which tracked circulating CD8+ T-cell counts. Patients with sustained remission and those progressing were sampled at differing times.

In germline, CDR1 is PRHDT, CDR2 FYEKMQ (reference sequence). V lost 2 bases, J lost 4 bases, and 15 bases stayed unmatched. There are 20 residues in the CDR3. On this clone itself: Antigen unknown.

Genomic DNA in an amount of about 2 micrograms was extracted from cryopreserved PBMCs and used for the preparation of TCR beta libraries. Sequencing used immunoSEQ multiplex PCR; TCRdb keeps in-frame clones, though not all of them. The data show over 150,000 clones, over 55% seen once. The clonotype comes from a human donor with chronic lymphocytic leukemia. The rearrangement links TRBV13 to TRBJ2-2; TRBD1 agrees at 11 bases. This specimen was PBMCs, taken after 24 months of ibrutinib treatment. The chain's CDR3 is CASSLKSGQGVQLGTGELFF. The CDR3 bases are TGTGCCAGCAGCTTAAAGTCGGGACAGGGGGTACAACTGGGCACCGGGGAGCTGTTTTTT.